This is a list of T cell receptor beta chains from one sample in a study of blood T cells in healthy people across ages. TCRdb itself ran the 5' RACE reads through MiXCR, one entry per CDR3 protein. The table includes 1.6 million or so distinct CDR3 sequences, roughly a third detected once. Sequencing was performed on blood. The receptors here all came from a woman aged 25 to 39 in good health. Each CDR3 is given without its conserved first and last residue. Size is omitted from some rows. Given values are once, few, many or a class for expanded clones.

ASSPSEGKEDEQY,TRBV4-1,many
SAPRQGYEQY,TRBV20-1,-
SARRGIGRNQPQH,TRBV20-1,few
ASSLKEYTEAF,TRBV12-3/TRBV12-4,-
ASSQVEGSDTQY,TRBV4-1,-
ASSPSAGKNEQF,TRBV9,-
APRPSAETSTDTQY,TRBV6-4,-
ASRSPGQRSRNEQF,TRBV4-1,-
ASSSPGVSYNEQF,TRBV19,-
ATSSGGEVIQY,TRBV15,-
SARDSAVAGGGRQF,TRBV20-1,few
ASSLEGLGLQPQH,TRBV7-2,-
ASTQSTSGRQETQY,TRBV19,-
ASSLGGGFAGNQPQH,TRBV12-3/TRBV12-4,-
ASSLAGLEGNNEQF,TRBV5-6,-
SARDPSGRGLEQY,TRBV20-1,-
ATDQLRRF,TRBV2,-
ASSGTGVETQY,TRBV9,many
ASSLAAGRDQY,TRBV11-2,once
ASSEAPDTLHEQY,TRBV6-1,-
SAMTSVYTDTQY,TRBV20-1,-
ASSYSRDRAMNTEAF,TRBV6-2/TRBV6-3,few
ASRRREFSTDTQY,TRBV2,-
ASSLPLGQGVNEQF,TRBV28,few